The present TCR beta chain was sequenced within a study of blood T cell repertoires in COVID-19. Study at large: T cells, B-cell-depleted T cells, or PBMCs supplied cDNA or gDNA.

Germline CDR1 reads SGHDT; CDR2 reads YYEEEE. This CDR3 has 14 amino acids. V lost 4 bases, J lost 4 bases, and 4 bases stayed unmatched. The repertoire was sequenced with immunoSEQ multiplex PCR; TCRdb's copy has only in-frame clones and lacks some. The sample carries around 20,000 clones, roughly 87% recorded once. The chain couples TRBV5-6 to TRBJ1-2; TRBD1 aligns across 10 bases. The sequenced sample was peripheral blood. This receptor was taken from a man between 65 and 85 years old with acute or convalescent COVID-19. The CDR3 reads CASSGGTGAYGYTF. The CDR3 region has the DNA TGTGCCAGCAGCGGGGGGACAGGGGCCTATGGCTACACCTTC.